This is a list of T cell receptor beta chains from one sample in a study of blood T cell repertoires in COVID-19. Using immunoSEQ multiplex PCR, the repertoire was profiled, and TCRdb retains in-frame clones only, with some absent. The sample contains around 130,000 clones, roughly 80% of which appear only once. Sequenced material: PBMCs or T cells enriched from blood (not recorded which). All receptors derive from a man aged 25 to 45 who had recovered from COVID-19. The CDR3 runs from the conserved cysteine through the conserved F or W. The D gene is left open where the match is weak. Size is omitted from some rows. Given values are once, few, many or a class for expanded clones.

TRBD1	TRBJ1-1	TRBV18	NA	TGTGCCAGCTCACCACCGACAGGGATGAACACTGAAGCTTTCTTT	CASSPPTGMNTEAFF
TRBD2	TRBJ2-7	TRBV19	once	TGTGCCAGTAGTACGGGACTAGGGATGAGGGAGCAGTACTTC	CASSTGLGMREQYF
TRBD1	TRBJ2-7	TRBV4-1	NA	TGCGCCAGCAGCCAAGGGGCCGGGACAGGGGTTTTCTACGAGCAGTACTTC	CASSQGAGTGVFYEQYF
TRBD2	TRBJ2-1	TRBV19	NA	TGTGCCAGTGGGAGCGGGGGGGCCTACAATGAGCAGTTCTTC	CASGSGGAYNEQFF
NA	TRBJ1-1	TRBV12-3/TRBV12-4	NA	TGTGCCAGCAATGGACATAGTAACGCTGAAGCTTTCTTT	CASNGHSNAEAFF
TRBD1	TRBJ1-2	TRBV5-1	NA	TGCGCCAGCAGCCCCGACAGGGTAGGCGGTGGCTACACCTTC	CASSPDRVGGGYTF
TRBD1	TRBJ1-1	TRBV2	NA	TGTGCCAGCGGACAGGGAGGTTTGACTGAAGCTTTCTTT	CASGQGGLTEAFF
TRBD2	TRBJ2-5	TRBV5-1	NA	TGCGCCAGCCAAAAGGGACTAGCGGGGGAAGAGACCCAGTACTTC	CASQKGLAGEETQYF
NA	TRBJ2-3	TRBV12-3/TRBV12-4	NA	TGTGCCAGCAGTTCCGGGACTGGCACGCAGTATTTT	CASSSGTGTQYF
NA	TRBJ1-5	TRBV27	many	TGTGCCAGCAGTCAGACAGGCCCCAATCAGCCCCAGCATTTT	CASSQTGPNQPQHF
NA	TRBJ2-5	TRBV21-1	NA	TGTGCCAGCAGCAAATCGGGAAAAGAGATGGAGACCCAGTACTTC	CASSKSGKEMETQYF
TRBD1	TRBJ2-1	TRBV25-1	few	TGTGCCAGCAGTGAATCCTCACAGGGGGCATACAATGAGCAGTTCTTC	CASSESSQGAYNEQFF
TRBD2	TRBJ2-1	TRBV6-5	NA	TGTGCCACCTCCCGGGGGGGGTACAATGAGCAGTTCTTC	CATSRGGYNEQFF
NA	TRBJ2-7	TRBV5-1	NA	TGCGCCAGCAGCTTGGGCCCAAGAGGGCGGACCCCCGGGGAGCAGTACTTC	CASSLGPRGRTPGEQYF
NA	TRBJ2-7	TRBV5-6	NA	TGTGCCAGCAGCTTGGGAGTCAGGGCTTACGAGCAGTACTTC	CASSLGVRAYEQYF
NA	TRBJ2-5	TRBV10-3	NA	TGTGCCATCAGTCGTAACTCCCAAGAGACCCAGTACTTC	CAISRNSQETQYF
NA	TRBJ1-4	TRBV4-1	NA	TGCGCCAGCAGCCAGGGGGGGTTACGACTGTTTTTT	CASSQGGLRLFF
NA	TRBJ2-2	TRBV4-1	NA	TGCGCCAGCAGCCAAGCTGCGGGGGCTAACACCGGGGAGCTGTTTTTT	CASSQAAGANTGELFF
NA	TRBJ2-4	TRBV2	NA	TGTGCCAGCAGTGAGGGACTAGCCAAAAACATTCAGTACTTC	CASSEGLAKNIQYF
NA	TRBJ1-6	TRBV12-3/TRBV12-4	NA	TGTGCCAGCAGTTTCAGGGTAAATTCACCCCTCCACTTT	CASSFRVNSPLHF
NA	TRBJ1-6	TRBV5-1	NA	TGCGCCAGCAGCCCCCAGGGAGGAGATAATTCACCCCTCCACTTT	CASSPQGGDNSPLHF
TRBD2	TRBJ2-7	TRBV12-3/TRBV12-4	NA	TGTGCCAGCAGTGGGCTAGCGGGAGTTGAGCAGTACTTC	CASSGLAGVEQYF
NA	TRBJ2-3	TRBV9	NA	TGTGCCAGCACCAGAACAGCAGAGAGCACAGATACGCAGTATTTT	CASTRTAESTDTQYF
NA	TRBJ2-3	TRBV5-4	NA	TGTGCCAGCAGCGTACAGGGAACAGATACGCAGTATTTT	CASSVQGTDTQYF
TRBD1	TRBJ1-4	TRBV29-1	NA	TGCAGCGTTGATGCGGTCGACAGGGGTCGTTATTTT	CSVDAVDRGRYF
NA	TRBJ1-1	TRBV29-1	NA	TGCAGCGTCCTTTGGGCCGACATGAACACTGAAGCTTTCTTT	CSVLWADMNTEAFF
TRBD2	TRBJ2-1	TRBV6-5	NA	TGTGCCAGCAGCCCCGGAACTAGCGTATCCAATGAGCAGTTCTTC	CASSPGTSVSNEQFF
NA	TRBJ1-1	TRBV2	NA	TGTGCCAGCAGTGGTAGGGGGAACACTGAAGCTTTCTTT	CASSGRGNTEAFF
NA	TRBJ1-1	TRBV3-1/TRBV3-2	NA	TGTGCCAGCAGCCAAGAACAGGCTAGTGAAGCTTTCTTT	CASSQEQASEAFF
NA	TRBJ1-1	TRBV11-2	NA	TGTGCCAGCAGCTTACAGGGCAGAGTTGAAGCTTTCTTT	CASSLQGRVEAFF
TRBD1	TRBJ1-1	TRBV29-1	once	TGCAGCGTACGGACAGGGGGCCGGACTGAAGCTTTCTTT	CSVRTGGRTEAFF
TRBD2	TRBJ2-1	TRBV30	once	TGTGCCTGCGGTGAGCTAGCGGCCTACAATGAGCAGTTCTTC	CACGELAAYNEQFF
TRBD1	TRBJ2-5	TRBV5-4	NA	TGTGCCAGCAGCTACCACAGGGGGCGGACGCAAGAGACCCAGTACTTC	CASSYHRGRTQETQYF
TRBD1	TRBJ2-1	TRBV3-1/TRBV3-2	NA	TGTGCCAGCAGCCAAGACGGACAGGGGGCGCGATGGCAGTTCTTC	CASSQDGQGARWQFF
NA	TRBJ1-5	TRBV2	NA	TGTGCCAGCAGTGAAGGCGGGGAAAGCAATCAGCCCCAGCATTTT	CASSEGGESNQPQHF
TRBD2	TRBJ2-7	TRBV27	NA	TGTGCCAGCAGTTGGACTAGCGGGAGCGAGCAGTACTTC	CASSWTSGSEQYF
NA	TRBJ1-2	TRBV5-1	NA	TGCGCCAGCAGCGTAGATCGACAGAACCATGGCTACACCTTC	CASSVDRQNHGYTF
NA	TRBJ1-2	TRBV12-3/TRBV12-4	NA	TGTGCCAGCAGTTCGGGAGACTATGGCTACACCTTC	CASSSGDYGYTF
NA	TRBJ1-2	TRBV5-6	NA	TGTGCCAGCTACCCCCTACAGACTAACTATGGCTACACCTTC	CASYPLQTNYGYTF
TRBD2	TRBJ2-5	TRBV28	few	TGTGCCAGCAGTTCTAATAGACTAGCAGAATACCAAGAGACCCAGTACTTC	CASSSNRLAEYQETQYF
TRBD1	TRBJ1-3	TRBV29-1	NA	TGCAGCGTTGAATCGGACAGGGTCTCTGGAAACACCATATATTTT	CSVESDRVSGNTIYF
NA	TRBJ2-3	TRBV6-2/TRBV6-3	once	TGTGCCAGCAGTTACGGGGCCACGGGGGGCGCCACAGATACGCAGTATTTT	CASSYGATGGATDTQYF
TRBD2	TRBJ2-5	TRBV15	NA	TGTGCCACCAGCAGTCCGGGGGGACTTCAAGAGACCCAGTACTTC	CATSSPGGLQETQYF
TRBD2	TRBJ2-1	TRBV29-1	NA	TGCAGCGGGGGGACTAGCGGGAACCTGGGGCAGTTCTTC	CSGGTSGNLGQFF
NA	TRBJ1-5	TRBV3-1/TRBV3-2	NA	TGTGCCAGCAGCCAGGGAGACAGGCACAATCAGCCCCAGCATTTT	CASSQGDRHNQPQHF
NA	TRBJ1-6	TRBV6-6	NA	TGTGCCAGCAGCAAGGACTCGCTAGCCCTCCACTTT	CASSKDSLALHF
NA	TRBJ2-4	TRBV11-2	NA	TGTGCCAGCAGGATACAGGGTACGAAAAACATTCAGTACTTC	CASRIQGTKNIQYF
NA	TRBJ1-1	TRBV6-5	NA	TGTGCCAGCAGTTATGAGGCGGTGGGTTGGAGTGAAGCTTTCTTT	CASSYEAVGWSEAFF
NA	TRBJ2-2	TRBV5-1	NA	TGCGCCAGCAGCTTGGGGGCCAGGGAGAACACCGGGGAGCTGTTTTTT	CASSLGARENTGELFF
NA	TRBJ1-1	TRBV29-1	once	TGCAGCGTTTGGATGAACAGGGACACTGAAGCTTTCTTT	CSVWMNRDTEAFF
TRBD1	TRBJ1-1	TRBV27	NA	TGTGCCAGCAGTTTATGGACAGGCACTGAAGCTTTCTTT	CASSLWTGTEAFF
TRBD1	TRBJ1-6	TRBV6-5	few	TGTGCCAGCAGGACCGGGACAGTGTATTCACCCCTCCACTTT	CASRTGTVYSPLHF